These 14 T cell receptor beta chains were all obtained from the same sample, sequenced in a study of cytomegalovirus exposure and HLA in healthy donors. Researchers ran the PCR with 60 Vbeta and 13 Jbeta primers. Profiling relied on immunoSEQ multiplex PCR, and the TCRdb table lists in-frame clones only, not all of them. The data show about 120,000 clones, 8.5% to 9% seen once. Sequencing was done on a sample of PBMCs. All receptors derive from a woman aged 40 to 49 in good health and CMV-seropositive.

The CDR3 loop is CATEGAASAGYTF. CDR3 DNA sequence: TGTGCCACGGAGGGGGCGGCATCGGCGGGCTACACCTTC. The V and J genes are TRBV2 and TRBJ1-2; TRBD1 matches 7 bases. Germline CDR1 reads SNHLY; CDR2 reads FYNNEI. The ends lost 10 bases at V and 8 bases at J; junction bases unmatched: 13. The CDR3 contains 13 residues.

This clone was detected only a few times. V usage is TRBV30 and J usage is TRBJ2-5; D gene uncertain. The end of the DNA aligns better with TRBJ2-7, so the J call may be wrong. The germline CDR1 and CDR2 sequences are GTSNPN and SVGIG (reference sequence). The CDR3 runs 11 residues. CDR3 nucleotide sequence: TGTGCCTGGAGTTTCGGCGGCGAGCAGTACTTC. Encoded protein: CAWSFGGEQYF.

The chain links TRBV19 to TRBJ2-1; a possible D gene is TRBD2 (6 bases). Trimming removed 3 bases from V and 0 bases from J, with 12 bases in between. The germline V gene has CDR1 LNHDA and CDR2 SQIVND (reference sequence). The CDR3 runs to 16 residues. The CDR3 DNA reads as TGTGCCAGTAGTATGGGAGGCTTCGGCTCCTACAATGAGCAGTTCTTC. Its translation: CASSMGGFGSYNEQFF.

The chain joins TRBV5-1 to TRBJ2-2, with D possibly TRBD1 on 6 matching bases. From germline, CDR1 is SGHRS and CDR2 YFSETQ. Trimming pared 0 bases from V and 7 bases from J, leaving 10 bases between. CDR3 length equals 14 residues. CDR3 region: CASSLDRAVGELFF. CDR3 DNA sequence: TGCGCCAGCAGCTTGGACAGGGCTGTCGGGGAGCTGTTTTTT.

This clone was seen only a few times. V is TRBV19 and J is TRBJ1-1, with 9 bases aligning to TRBD1. Germline lookup yields CDR1 LNHDA and CDR2 SQIVND (reference sequence). Unmatched junction bases numbered 8, after V lost 6 bases and J lost 3 bases. The CDR3 length is 15 residues. Here the CDR3 reads CASRENRGPDTEAFF. CDR3 in DNA: TGTGCCAGTAGGGAAAACAGGGGGCCGGACACTGAAGCTTTCTTT.

The chain uses TRBV10-2 and TRBJ2-7, with 8 bases aligning to TRBD1. The CDR3 totals 13 residues. Germline-derived CDR1 and CDR2 are WSHSY and SAAADI. With 11 bases clipped from V and 3 bases from J, the junction kept 9 bases outside the gene matches. The CDR3 DNA sequence: TGCGCCGCTAACGGAGGACAGGGCTACGAGCAGTACTTC. Amino acid sequence: CAANGGQGYEQYF.

This rearrangement joins TRBV30 to TRBJ2-5; D is perhaps TRBD1 (6 bases). This CDR3 region has 15 residues. Germline-derived CDR1 and CDR2 are GTSNPN and SVGIG (reference sequence). The germline V and J ends were trimmed by 2 bases and 2 bases, with 15 bases remaining between them. CDR3 in amino acids: CAWSWGLGFQETQYF. The CDR3, as DNA: TGTGCCTGGAGTTGGGGGCTAGGTTTTCAAGAGACCCAGTACTTC.

The chain couples TRBV10-3 to TRBJ2-1; the match to TRBD2 covers 15 bases. The CDR3 runs to 18 residues. After removal of 6 bases from V and 7 bases from J, the junction contained 13 bases not matched to a gene. Germline V gene lookup returns CDR1 ENHRY and CDR2 SYGVKD. CDR3 sequence reads: CAISQPIGLAGGRNEQFF. In DNA, the CDR3 is TGTGCCATCAGCCAACCTATCGGACTAGCGGGGGGGAGGAATGAGCAGTTCTTC.

Only a few counts were recorded for this clone. This chain connects TRBV19 to TRBJ1-6; TRBD1 matches 10 bases. Germline V lookup: CDR1 LNHDA, CDR2 SQIVND (reference sequence). After removal of 5 bases from V and 9 bases from J, the junction contained 4 bases not matched to a gene. CDR3 size: 14 residues. In DNA, the CDR3 is TGTGCCAGTAGTCCTGGGACAGGGGTTTCACCCCTCCACTTT. This gives the protein CASSPGTGVSPLHF.

A few counts support this clone. The J gene is TRBJ1-6, the V gene TRBV19; no definite D call. The CDR3 has 17 amino acids. The V and J ends lost 3 bases and 0 bases respectively, with 12 bases between them. CDR1 is LNHDA and CDR2 is SQIVND in the germline V gene (reference sequence). The chain's CDR3 is CASSMFGIPSYNSPLHF. CDR3 DNA sequence: TGTGCCAGTAGTATGTTCGGGATCCCCTCCTATAATTCACCCCTCCACTTT.

The chain links TRBV9 to TRBJ1-4; perhaps TRBD1 as D (6 bases). CDR3 length: 15 amino acids. Germline CDR1 SGDLS, CDR2 YYNGEE. The ends were cut back, 2 bases at V and 7 bases at J, with 15 bases in the middle. DNA for the CDR3: TGTGCCAGCAGCGTGACAGGCTTCGTGTCTGAAAAACTGTTTTTT. This translates into CASSVTGFVSEKLFF. The whole variable domain, filled in from reference TRBV9 and TRBJ1-4, reads DSGVTQTPKHLITATGQRVTLRCSPRSGDLSVYWYQQSLDQGLQFLIQYYNGEERAKGNILERFSAQQFPDLHSELNLSSLELGDSALYFCASSVTGFVSEKLFFGSGTQLSVL.

This clone was detected a few times. CDR3 DNA: TGTGCCAGCAGCTTAGTGTCGGCAGGGGGCACTGAAGCTTTCTTT. Translating it yields CASSLVSAGGTEAFF. The rearrangement joins TRBV7-8 to TRBJ1-1; 7 nucleotides align to TRBD1. CDR1 and CDR2 (germline): SGHVS, FQNEAQ. The CDR3 consists of 15 residues. J lost 4 bases, V lost 1 base, and 6 bases had no gene match.

The chain joins TRBV13 to TRBJ1-2; TRBD1 aligns across 10 bases. V shed 5 bases and J 4 bases; nucleotides not matched to a gene: 7. CDR1 is PRHDT, CDR2 FYEKMQ, per germline (reference sequence). This CDR3 contains 15 residues. As DNA, the CDR3 is TGTGCCAGCAGCCACAAGACAGGGGGCACCTATGGCTACACCTTC. Translation: CASSHKTGGTYGYTF.

This clone was seen once. The rearrangement joins TRBV7-9 to TRBJ1-1, with no clear D. Germline V gene data show CDR1 as SEHNR and CDR2 as FQNEAQ (reference sequence). The germline V and J ends were trimmed by 1 base and 2 bases, with 8 bases remaining between them. The CDR3 contains 14 residues. This CDR3 reads CASSLDLINTEAFF. The CDR3 coding sequence is TGTGCCAGCAGCTTAGATCTTATCAACACTGAAGCTTTCTTT.